This T cell receptor (beta chain) was recovered during a study of control samples from healthy donors and cancer patients. Sequencing was performed with immunoSEQ multiplex PCR; in TCRdb, only in-frame clones are kept and a portion is missing. The table has 110,000 or so clones, almost 85% seen once; the top ten hold about 7%. The sample holds a few counts of this clone. V lost 5 bases and J lost 1; bases outside the gene matches: 5. The CDR3 extends over 14 amino acids. The germline V gene has CDR1 LGHDT and CDR2 YNNKEL (reference sequence). The clonotype was recovered from a man between 18 and 29 years old in good health. This sequence joins TRBV3-1 (or the pseudogene TRBV3-2) and TRBJ2-7; the match to TRBD1 covers 7 bases. Source material: blood. The CDR3 coding sequence is TGTGCCAGCAGCTCCACGACAGGGTCCTACGAGCAGTACTTC. This translates into CASSSTTGSYEQYF.